This section outlines one T cell receptor (beta chain) sequence together with its context. As yet, its antigen is unknown. Naive CD8 populations comprised CD45RO-negative cells positively selected for CCR7, excluding terminally differentiated effector memory CD45RA+ cells. Unmatched junction bases numbered 8, after V lost 4 bases and J lost 1 base. The CDR3 is 16 amino acids. Germline CDR1 reads SGDLS; CDR2 reads YYNGEE. Repertoires were generated with immunoSEQ multiplex PCR, while TCRdb's copy carries only in-frame clones and drops some. The sample yields around 650,000 clones, 95% to 97% seen once. The data were taken from a study of shared clonotypes between healthy human individuals. Study overall: Ranging from 18 to 49 in age, donors were a couple of women and three men. Overall study results and limits: The researchers took only blood, and tissue repertoires probably look different. Relative to clonotypes present in all four donors, those not shared had lower generation probabilities.

The sequence was collected from a woman in her 30s in good health. The sequenced sample consisted of naive CD8+ T cells sorted from blood. The V and J genes are TRBV9 and TRBJ2-3, with TRBD2 identical over 8 bases. CDR3 in DNA: TGTGCCAGCAGCCCCAACGACGGGAGGGGCACAGATACGCAGTATTTT. This translates into CASSPNDGRGTDTQYF.